This T cell receptor beta chain stems from a study of T cells after yellow fever vaccination. V shed 1 base and J shed 7 bases, with 12 bases lying between them. Germline V gene sequence: CDR1 SGHRS, CDR2 YFSETQ. The CDR3 sequence is 15 residues long. This clonotype appeared a few times. Its target is not known. UMIs were added to TCR cDNA along with a universal primer site when it was made by 5'RACE template switching. Using its own MiXCR run on the 5' RACE reads, TCRdb lists one record per CDR3 protein. The table has a few hundred thousand distinct CDR3 sequences, over 3.5% seen once; the top ten hold just under 25%. Study results and caveats: Peaking on day 5 versus 15, the secondary response was faster but weaker. Abundant bulk-derived clonotypes could contaminate FACS-sorted repertoires. Once the booster was given, most primary-vaccination clones reappeared, at around 96% for CD4 and approximately 88% for CD8.

The input for sequencing was PBMCs, taken 5 days after the yellow fever booster vaccination. This sequence was found in a man aged 18 to 30 who received the YFV17D yellow fever vaccine. The chain has TRBV5-1 and TRBJ1-6, with D possibly being TRBD1 (5 bases). CDR3 loop: CASSLWRGDNSPLHF. CDR3 nucleotide sequence: TGCGCCAGCAGCTTGTGGAGGGGAGACAATTCACCCCTCCACTTT.